Listed below are T cell receptor beta chains from one sample, sequenced in a study of blood T cells in healthy people across ages. TCRdb itself ran the 5' RACE reads through MiXCR, one entry per CDR3 protein. The table includes roughly 1.4 million distinct CDR3 sequences, 55% to 75% detected once. Sequenced input: blood. These receptors were collected from a man between 18 and 35 years old in good health. Each CDR3 is given with its conserved first and last residue. A D gene is named only where the DNA matches it firmly. Clone size, where shown, is once, few, many, or a class for clones that have expanded.

V gene,clone size,J gene,D gene,CDR3 protein,CDR3 DNA
TRBV28,NA,TRBJ2-7,NA,CATSQGFYEQYF,TGTGCCACCTCGCAGGGCTTTTACGAGCAGTACTTC
TRBV20-1,NA,TRBJ1-4,NA,CSARGRGLEKLFF,TGCAGTGCTAGGGGGAGGGGGTTGGAAAAACTGTTTTTT
TRBV4-1,NA,TRBJ2-7,TRBD2,CASSQGGAGATYEQYF,TGCGCCAGCAGCCAAGGAGGGGCGGGAGCCACCTACGAGCAGTACTTC
TRBV2,NA,TRBJ1-5,NA,CASREGMGQPQHF,TGTGCCAGCAGGGAGGGAATGGGTCAGCCCCAGCATTTT
TRBV7-8,NA,TRBJ2-3,TRBD2,CASSSTVGLAVSDTQYF,TGTGCCAGCAGCTCGACTGTGGGACTAGCGGTATCAGATACGCAGTATTTT
TRBV12-3/TRBV12-4,NA,TRBJ1-1,TRBD1,CASSLGQFAFF,TGTGCCAGCAGCCTGGGACAGTTTGCTTTCTTT
TRBV21-1,NA,TRBJ1-2,NA,CASSTGPFWCYTF,TGTGCCAGCAGCACCGGGCCTTTTTGGTGTTACACCTTC
TRBV2,NA,TRBJ1-5,NA,CASSEDLGFNSNQPQHF,TGTGCCAGCAGTGAAGATTTGGGCTTTAATAGCAATCAGCCCCAGCATTTT
TRBV7-3,NA,TRBJ2-7,TRBD1,CASSLYTGTGVNEQYF,TGTGCCAGCAGCTTATATACCGGGACAGGGGTTAACGAGCAGTACTTC
TRBV5-1,NA,TRBJ1-1,NA,CASSLLGLDTEAFF,TGCGCCAGCAGCCTGTTGGGGTTGGACACTGAAGCTTTCTTT
TRBV6-5,once,TRBJ2-7,NA,CASSVQSLSYEQYF,TGTGCCAGCAGTGTCCAGTCGCTCTCCTACGAGCAGTACTTC
TRBV29-1,few,TRBJ2-5,NA,CSVAAETQYF,TGCAGCGTTGCGGCAGAGACCCAGTACTTC
TRBV2,NA,TRBJ1-4,NA,CASSVTSANEKLFF,TGTGCCAGCAGTGTGACATCTGCTAATGAAAAACTGTTTTTT
TRBV29-1,few,TRBJ2-3,NA,CSGRGAGGDTQYF,TGCAGCGGAAGGGGGGCCGGAGGGGATACGCAGTATTTT
TRBV27,NA,TRBJ2-7,NA,CASSFIGRSSYEQYF,TGTGCCAGCAGTTTTATAGGACGGTCTTCCTACGAGCAGTACTTC
TRBV5-6,NA,TRBJ2-5,NA,CASSLKVPAAQETQYF,TGTGCCAGCAGCTTGAAGGTCCCCGCGGCCCAAGAGACCCAGTACTTC
TRBV10-3,NA,TRBJ2-7,NA,CAISESTYLSDEQYF,TGTGCCATCAGTGAGTCCACTTACCTCTCCGATGAGCAGTACTTC
TRBV3-1,NA,TRBJ1-5,TRBD1,CASSPGQGASLKPQHF,TGTGCCAGCAGCCCGGGACAGGGGGCTAGTTTGAAGCCCCAGCATTTT
TRBV9,NA,TRBJ1-2,NA,CASSVSQVGYTF,TGTGCCAGCAGCGTATCCCAGGTCGGCTACACCTTC
TRBV5-1,NA,TRBJ2-3,TRBD2,CASSWASGEDTQYF,TGCGCCAGCAGCTGGGCTAGCGGGGAAGATACGCAGTATTTT
TRBV5-1,NA,TRBJ1-2,NA,CASSLGPPQGNYGYTF,TGCGCCAGCAGCTTGGGCCCCCCGCAGGGTAACTATGGCTACACCTTC
TRBV4-3,few,TRBJ2-5,NA,CASSQVEGAGETQYF,TGCGCCAGCAGCCAAGTGGAGGGGGCTGGAGAGACCCAGTACTTC
TRBV14,NA,TRBJ1-1,NA,CASSQERITEAFF,TGTGCCAGCAGCCAAGAGAGGATCACTGAAGCTTTCTTT
TRBV7-6,NA,TRBJ2-3,NA,CASSPARHRGSGTTDTQYF,TGTGCCAGCAGCCCAGCCAGACATCGGGGTAGCGGTACCACAGATACGCAGTATTTT
TRBV15,NA,TRBJ1-5,TRBD1,CATSRVPTGAAQPQHF,TGTGCCACCAGCAGAGTACCAACAGGGGCGGCTCAGCCCCAGCATTTT
TRBV29-1,NA,TRBJ2-7,NA,CSVEDISYEQYF,TGCAGCGTCGAGGACATTTCCTACGAGCAGTACTTC
TRBV4-1,NA,TRBJ2-1,TRBD1,CASTGQGGYNEQFF,TGCGCCAGCACCGGACAGGGGGGATACAATGAGCAGTTCTTC
TRBV28,NA,TRBJ2-7,TRBD1,CASSLRGGILYEQYF,TGTGCCAGCAGTTTACGAGGGGGCATACTCTACGAGCAGTACTTC
TRBV13,NA,TRBJ1-1,TRBD1,CASSLRERDSAEAFF,TGTGCCAGCAGCTTAAGGGAACGGGACAGTGCTGAAGCTTTCTTT
TRBV6-6,NA,TRBJ1-5,NA,CASSYLLEPQHF,TGTGCCAGCAGTTACCTACTGGAGCCCCAGCATTTT
TRBV7-6,NA,TRBJ1-2,NA,CASSLGAKGSNGYTF,TGTGCCAGCAGCTTAGGGGCTAAAGGCAGTAATGGCTACACCTTC
TRBV4-3,NA,TRBJ2-4,TRBD2,CASSQDGTSGFLAKNIQYF,TGCGCCAGCAGCCAAGATGGGACTAGCGGGTTTTTAGCCAAAAACATTCAGTACTTC
TRBV29-1,few,TRBJ2-7,NA,CSGGADFYEQYF,TGCAGCGGGGGGGCCGATTTCTACGAGCAGTACTTC
TRBV2,NA,TRBJ2-5,NA,CASSVLHLQTQYF,TGTGCTAGCAGTGTTTTACACCTACAGACCCAGTACTTC
TRBV20-1,NA,TRBJ1-1,NA,CSARRGGFGNTEAFF,TGCAGTGCTAGGAGGGGGGGGTTTGGGAACACTGAAGCTTTCTTT
TRBV7-2,NA,TRBJ2-7,NA,CASSLAGRDHEQYF,TGTGCCAGCAGCTTAGCCGGCAGGGACCACGAGCAGTACTTC
TRBV7-2,few,TRBJ1-4,NA,CASSPSHATNEKLFF,TGTGCCAGCAGCCCGTCCCATGCAACTAATGAAAAACTGTTTTTT
TRBV12-3/TRBV12-4,NA,TRBJ1-1,TRBD1,CASSPLGGGGGTEAFF,TGTGCCAGCAGTCCCCTTGGAGGGGGCGGTGGCACTGAAGCTTTCTTT
TRBV12-3/TRBV12-4,NA,TRBJ2-7,TRBD1,CASSLDVEGQGFYEQYF,TGTGCCAGCAGTTTAGACGTAGAGGGACAGGGTTTTTACGAGCAGTACTTC
TRBV15,NA,TRBJ1-6,NA,CATTGPNNSPLHF,TGTGCTACAACGGGTCCAAATAATTCACCCCTCCACTTT
TRBV4-1,NA,TRBJ2-5,NA,CASSQDGSSSQETQYF,TGCGCCAGCAGCCAAGATGGGTCCAGCTCGCAAGAGACCCAGTACTTC
TRBV5-6,NA,TRBJ2-3,NA,CACSFPQTVGASTDTQYF,TGTGCCTGCAGCTTCCCCCAAACAGTGGGGGCCAGCACAGATACGCAGTATTTT
TRBV4-1,NA,TRBJ1-5,NA,CASSQAITLQNQPQHF,TGCGCCAGCAGCCAAGCGATAACACTCCAAAATCAGCCCCAGCATTTT
TRBV20-1,NA,TRBJ2-5,NA,CSARGAKASEETQYF,TGCAGTGCTAGAGGGGCAAAGGCATCTGAGGAGACCCAGTACTTC
TRBV20-1,NA,TRBJ2-1,NA,CSALRGGQLNEQFF,TGCAGTGCCCTCAGGGGGGGCCAGTTGAATGAGCAGTTCTTC
TRBV20-1,NA,TRBJ2-7,TRBD2,CSAHTGTSATYEQYF,TGCAGTGCCCATACCGGGACTAGCGCAACCTACGAGCAGTACTTC
TRBV27,NA,TRBJ2-4,NA,CASSPDRPVWSIQYF,TGTGCCAGCAGTCCCGATCGCCCCGTTTGGAGCATTCAGTACTTC
TRBV6-6,NA,TRBJ2-1,NA,CASSYGQRSSYNEQFF,TGTGCCAGCAGTTACGGGCAGAGGAGCTCCTACAATGAGCAGTTCTTC
TRBV7-9,NA,TRBJ1-1,NA,CASSSIGGRNTEAFF,TGTGCCAGCAGCTCGATAGGGGGGCGGAACACTGAAGCTTTCTTT
TRBV18,NA,TRBJ2-7,NA,CASSPIGAEQYF,TGTGCCAGCTCACCAATCGGGGCCGAGCAGTACTTC
TRBV27,NA,TRBJ2-1,NA,CASTHLDSYNEQFF,TGTGCCAGCACACACCTAGATTCCTACAATGAGCAGTTCTTC
TRBV6-5,few,TRBJ1-2,NA,CASSYGRPASYGYTF,TGTGCCAGCAGTTATGGCAGGCCGGCCTCCTATGGCTACACCTTC
TRBV4-1,NA,TRBJ2-3,NA,CASSQVLLDTQYF,TGCGCCAGCAGCCAAGTCTTGCTAGATACGCAGTATTTT
TRBV29-1,few,TRBJ2-5,TRBD2,CSVEDPGGLKSEQYF,TGCAGCGTTGAAGATCCGGGGGGGCTTAAATCTGAGCAGTACTTC
TRBV12-3/TRBV12-4,NA,TRBJ2-7,NA,CASSWRQISYEQYF,TGTGCCAGCAGTTGGAGACAGATATCCTACGAGCAGTACTTC
TRBV7-9,few,TRBJ2-3,NA,CASSLVLLDTQYF,TGTGCCAGCAGTTTAGTCCTGTTGGATACGCAGTATTTT
TRBV5-1,NA,TRBJ1-6,NA,CASSPRVSSYNSPLHF,TGCGCCAGCAGCCCGAGAGTGAGCTCCTATAATTCACCCCTCCACTTT
TRBV7-2,NA,TRBJ2-3,NA,CASSQRPKIYTQYF,TGTGCCAGCAGCCAGAGGCCAAAGATTTATACGCAGTATTTT
TRBV6-6,few,TRBJ1-1,NA,CASRHSIGSGTEAFF,TGTGCCAGCAGGCATAGTATAGGGTCCGGCACTGAAGCTTTCTTT